These 22 T cell receptor beta chains came from one sample sequenced in a study of CD8+CD57+ T cells in acquired aplastic anemia. Flow cytometry had shown expanded CD8+CD57+ cells in the patients chosen for sequencing. For CDR3 and TCR beta VDJ profiling, genomic DNA was the template used. TCRdb reprocessed the reads via MiXCR and lists one record per CDR3 protein. The sample lists fewer than 250,000 distinct CDR3 sequences, around 45% occurring once. Material for sequencing was sorted CD4+, CD8+, or CD8+CD57+ T cells (not recorded which) from PBMCs. All receptors derive from a human donor with aplastic anemia.

This clonotype was recorded at least ten times. This chain links TRBV9 with TRBJ2-7; possible D gene TRBD2, 5 bases. This CDR3 comprises 14 residues. Trimming left V 2 bases short and J 2 bases short, with 11 bases between. From germline, CDR1 is SGDLS and CDR2 YYNGEE. This CDR3 reads CASSVTGFPYEQYF. The DNA for the CDR3 is TGTGCCAGCAGCGTTACGGGGTTCCCCTACGAGCAGTACTTC.

The rearrangement links TRBV7-8 to TRBJ2-7; 10 bases are a match to TRBD2. Germline values: CDR1 SGHVS, CDR2 FQNEAQ. V gave up 4 bases and J gave up 1 base; unmatched junction bases: 7. This CDR3 is built from 16 residues. The DNA for the CDR3 is TGTGCCAGCAGCTCATTGGGACTAGCGTTTTCCTACGAGCAGTACTTC. This codes for CASSSLGLAFSYEQYF.

The chain has TRBV27 and TRBJ1-1; D is undetermined. Germline V gives CDR1 MNHEY, CDR2 SMNVEV (reference sequence). V lost 7 bases and J 0 bases, leaving 12 bases between the germline ends. The CDR3 runs 14 residues. CDR3: CASKSAGVNTEAFF. The CDR3, as DNA: TGTGCCAGCAAAAGTGCCGGAGTGAACACTGAAGCTTTCTTT.

The chain is built from TRBV25-1 and TRBJ2-3; D possibly uses TRBD1 or TRBD2 (5 bases each). Germline V gene lookup returns CDR1 MGHDK and CDR2 SYGVNS. With 5 bases removed from V and 2 bases from J, the gap between germline ends came to 8 bases. The CDR3 covers 13 residues. The CDR3 sequence: CASSRGPTDTQYF. The CDR3 nucleotides are TGTGCCAGCAGTAGGGGACCCACAGATACGCAGTATTTT.

This clonotype appeared many times. V usage is TRBV20-1 and J usage is TRBJ1-6; 7 bases are shared with TRBD1. Germline V gene lookup returns CDR1 DFQATT and CDR2 SNEGSKA (reference sequence). This CDR3 is 13 amino acids long. The V and J ends lost 3 bases and 7 bases, in that order; junction bases with no gene match: 3. CDR3 protein: CSASKTGNSPLHF. In DNA, the CDR3 is TGCAGTGCTAGTAAGACAGGGAATTCACCCCTCCACTTT.

Only one count was recorded for this clonotype. The V call is TRBV19, the J call TRBJ2-3, with D hard to call. The germline V gene encodes CDR1 LNHDA and CDR2 SQIVND (reference sequence). The CDR3 is 12 amino acids. The V end lost 1 base, the J end lost 6 bases, and 5 bases lay between the germline ends. This CDR3 reads CASSIAPDTQYF. In nucleotides, the CDR3 is TGTGCCAGTAGTATAGCCCCGGATACGCAGTATTTT.

This chain uses TRBV25-1 with TRBJ2-3; TRBD2 matches at 11 bases. Unmatched junction bases numbered 10, after V lost 1 base and J lost 1 base. The V gene's germline CDR1 is MGHDK and CDR2 SYGVNS. The CDR3 is 19 residues long. CDR3 loop: CASSEWLIAGGPGTDTQYF. For the CDR3, the DNA is TGTGCCAGCAGTGAATGGCTGATAGCGGGAGGGCCGGGCACAGATACGCAGTATTTT.

There are many counts of this clonotype. This chain joins TRBV19 and TRBJ2-6, with D hard to call. Germline lookup yields CDR1 LNHDA and CDR2 SQIVND (reference sequence). Trimming stripped 2 bases from V and 2 bases from J, with 7 bases between. The CDR3 sequence is 15 residues long. Here the CDR3 reads CASSIFTAGANVLTF. The DNA of the CDR3 is TGTGCCAGTAGTATATTTACAGCTGGGGCCAACGTCCTGACTTTC.

The chain links TRBV6-1 to TRBJ2-2, with 9 bases identical to TRBD1. The ends lost 3 bases at V and 3 bases at J; junction bases unmatched: 2. CDR3 length: 15 amino acids. In germline, CDR1 is MNHNS, CDR2 SASEGT. The CDR3 spells CASSDWTGDTGELFF. Written as DNA, the CDR3 is TGTGCCAGCAGTGATTGGACAGGGGACACCGGGGAGCTGTTTTTT.

The DNA for the CDR3 is TGTGCCAGCAGTCCCGAAGGCACTGAAGCTTTCTTT. This translates into CASSPEGTEAFF. The chain uses TRBV6-4 and TRBJ1-1; D ambiguous. The CDR3 sequence is 12 residues long. CDR1 is MRHNA and CDR2 is SNTAGT in the germline V gene. V was cut by 5 bases and J by 4 bases, with 8 bases left in between.

About this clonotype: This may be a read error: a much more frequent sequence differs by one nucleotide. The V gene is TRBV5-5, the J gene TRBJ1-2; D uncertain. The CDR3 is made up of 14 amino acids. Germline V gene data show CDR1 as SGHKS and CDR2 as YYEKEE (reference sequence). V was cut by 6 bases and J by 8 bases, with 20 bases left in between. As DNA, the CDR3 is TGTGCCAGCAACATCGACCTTGGCGACTCCGGCTACACCTTC. Translating it yields CASNIDLGDSGYTF.

J is TRBJ1-1 and V is TRBV7-9; D gene unclear. Germline CDR1 is SEHNR and CDR2 is FQNEAQ (reference sequence). Between the trimmed V and J ends, which lost 1 base and 13 bases, there was a span of 10 bases. This CDR3 has 11 residues. The CDR3 is CASSLGHLGFF. DNA for the CDR3: TGTGCCAGCAGCTTAGGACACCTGGGTTTCTTT.

Comment on this clonotype: Just one base apart from a much larger clone, this may be a read error. The conserved closing phenylalanine or tryptophan is absent in this CDR3, likely reflecting a read error. J is TRBJ1-5 and V is TRBV5-6; 10 nucleotides match TRBD1. The CDR3 covers 18 residues. Germline CDR1 is SGHDT and CDR2 is YYEEEE. The J segment lost 2 bases and the V segment lost 0 bases, leaving 8 bases of the junction unmatched. The chain's CDR3 is CASSLDPKDRGGNQPQHL. For the CDR3, the DNA is TGTGCCAGCAGCTTGGACCCCAAGGACAGGGGGGGCAATCAGCCCCAGCATCTT.

The chain combines TRBV7-6 with TRBJ1-2, with 9 bases fitting TRBD1. Trimming at V came to 3 bases and at J to 8 bases, leaving 13 bases not matched to a gene. The CDR3 has 16 amino acids. Germline V gene data show CDR1 as SGHVS and CDR2 as FNYEAQ. The CDR3 loop is CASSFRDREDGDGYTF. Written as DNA, the CDR3 is TGTGCCAGCAGCTTCCGGGACAGGGAAGATGGCGACGGCTACACCTTC.

As regards this clonotype: The junction does not match germline at one end; this may be a read error. J is TRBJ2-1 and V is TRBV15; 7 nucleotides agree with TRBD2. Looked up from germline, CDR1 is LNHNV and CDR2 is YYDKDF (reference sequence). The CDR3 consists of 13 residues. The CDR3 sequence: CATSRGLDNEEFF. The DNA of the CDR3 is TGCGCCACCAGCAGAGGACTAGACAATGAGGAGTTCTTC.

In this sample, this clonotype turned up many times. The chain combines TRBV7-9 with TRBJ2-1; D not resolved. V lost 1 base to trimming and J lost 8 bases, with 12 bases between them. This CDR3 contains 14 residues. Germline CDR1 SEHNR, CDR2 FQNEAQ (reference sequence). CDR3 nucleotides: TGTGCCAGCAGCTTAGGTAGGGCCCCCCATGAGCAGTTCTTC. Amino acid sequence: CASSLGRAPHEQFF.

This clonotype was counted at least ten times. The gene calls are TRBV12-3 or TRBV12-4 and TRBJ2-7; D not resolved. This CDR3 has 11 residues. Trimming stripped 5 bases from V and 0 bases from J, with 2 bases between. CDR3 coding DNA: TGTGCCAGCAGTCACTCCTACGAGCAGTACTTC. Translation: CASSHSYEQYF.

There are many counts of this clonotype. J is TRBJ2-1 and V is TRBV7-9; TRBD2 matches at 7 bases. V shed 5 bases, J shed 8 bases, and the junction held 12 bases outside the gene matches. Germline CDR1 and CDR2: SEHNR and FQNEAQ (reference sequence). This CDR3 comprises 15 residues. The CDR3 nucleotides are TGTGCCAGCAGCCAAGCCGGGGGGAGGAGGGATGAGCAGTTCTTC. It encodes CASSQAGGRRDEQFF. Drawing the rest from reference TRBV7-9 and TRBJ2-1, the complete variable domain is DTGVSQNPRHKITKRGQNVTFRCDPISEHNRLYWYRQTLGQGPEFLTYFQNEAQLEKSRLLSDRFSAERPKGSFSTLEIQRTEQGDSAMYLCASSQAGGRRDEQFFGPGTRLTVL.

This clonotype was found many times. V is TRBV4-1 and J is TRBJ2-7, with TRBD1 identical over 9 bases. Germline assignment: CDR1 MGHRA and CDR2 YSYEKL. The CDR3 runs 15 residues. The V gene end was trimmed by 1 base and the J gene end by 2 bases; junction bases not matched to a gene: 3. DNA for the CDR3: TGCGCCAGCAGCCAAGGGACAGGGGTGGCCTACGAGCAGTACTTC. This translates into CASSQGTGVAYEQYF.

This chain uses TRBV24-1 with TRBJ1-2; tentatively, D is TRBD1 (6 bases). This CDR3 is built from 13 residues. Germline CDR1 and CDR2: KGHDR and SFDVKD. V lost 11 bases and J 3 bases, leaving 15 bases between the germline ends. CDR3 DNA sequence: TGTGCCATCCGGGGGGGCCCCCACTATGGCTACACCTTC. It translates to CAIRGGPHYGYTF.

This clonotype was recorded at least ten times. The genes are TRBV7-2 and TRBJ2-1, with D tentatively TRBD2 (5 bases). This CDR3 spans 15 amino acids. The germline V and J ends were trimmed by 1 base and 9 bases, with 16 bases remaining between them. CDR1 and CDR2 (germline): SGHTA, FQGNSA. CDR3 in amino acids: CASSLGPSSSSEQFF. The CDR3 DNA is TGTGCCAGCAGCTTAGGGCCGTCTAGCTCTAGTGAGCAGTTCTTC.

The rearrangement uses TRBV3-1 and TRBJ2-1; no reliable D call. Trimming stripped 4 bases from V and 10 bases from J, with 14 bases between. This CDR3 region has 13 residues. Germline V CDR1 and CDR2: LGHDT, YNNKEL (reference sequence). The CDR3 DNA reads as TGTGCCAGCAGCCCCCGACCCGGCGCAGAGCAGTTCTTC. Amino acid sequence: CASSPRPGAEQFF.